These 27 T cell receptor beta chains were all obtained from the same sample, sequenced in a study of human T cells and chemical hapten exposure. TCRdb re-called the RACE reads with MiXCR, one entry per CDR3 protein. The sample yields some 110,000 distinct CDR3 sequences, 34% seen once. Time point specified: patch test 3, about 24 weeks after DPC sensitization. The treatment denotes: therapeutic diphenylcyclopropenone sensitization with weekly scalp DPC. The material sequenced was whole blood, taken in connection with sensitization to the hapten diphenylcyclopropenone (DPC). The receptors originated from a man aged 40-55 years with alopecia areata. Some clones in this sample may be carry-over from other donors' samples.

This clonotype has only a few counts. This chain joins TRBV11-2 and TRBJ2-7; TRBD2 aligns across 7 bases. Trimming removed 5 bases from V and 6 bases from J; junction bases left unmatched: 7. CDR3 length: 13 residues. From germline, CDR1 is SGHAT and CDR2 FQNNGV. CDR3: CASSPSWGGEQYV. The CDR3 DNA reads as TGTGCCAGCAGCCCTAGCTGGGGGGGCGAGCAGTACGTC.

In its sample, this clonotype was seen a few times. The chain carries TRBV20-1 and TRBJ2-5; 7 nucleotides line up with TRBD1. Germline V CDR1 and CDR2: DFQATT, SNEGSKA (reference sequence). This CDR3 spans 16 amino acids. J lost 4 bases, V lost 0 bases, and 11 bases had no gene match. The CDR3 sequence is CSARDWTGRGGETQYF. CDR3 in DNA: TGCAGTGCTAGAGATTGGACAGGTCGGGGCGGAGAGACCCAGTACTTC.

This clonotype turned up a few times. The J gene is TRBJ2-3, the V gene TRBV6-5, with 8 nucleotides matching TRBD1. Germline V gives CDR1 MNHEY, CDR2 SVGAGI. V lost 6 bases, J lost 1 base, and 9 bases stayed unmatched. The CDR3 covers 16 residues. This chain's CDR3 is CASSRTGQGGTDTQYF. The CDR3, as DNA: TGTGCCAGCAGCCGAACCGGACAGGGTGGCACAGATACGCAGTATTTT.

The chain carries TRBV7-9 and TRBJ1-2; D remains unclear. The CDR3 covers 14 residues. V gave up 5 bases and J gave up 5 bases, with 15 bases separating them. Germline V gene data show CDR1 as SEHNR and CDR2 as FQNEAQ (reference sequence). The CDR3 nucleotides read TGTGCCAGCAGCCCCCGGCAAACCGGTTATGGCTACACCTTC. Its translation is CASSPRQTGYGYTF.

The table lists this clonotype with a few counts. This chain connects TRBV7-8 to TRBJ1-1, with D unresolved. The germline gives CDR1 SGHVS, CDR2 FQNEAQ. CDR3 length: 14 residues. V lost 8 bases to trimming and J lost 7 bases, with 20 bases between them. CDR3 nucleotide sequence: TGTGCCAGCCTCTCTGGTGGGGATTGGGGTGAAGCTTTCTTT. This codes for CASLSGGDWGEAFF.

The chain is built from TRBV4-3 and TRBJ1-6; D gene ambiguous. Germline values: CDR1 LGHNA, CDR2 YSLEER. V gave up 1 base and J gave up 5 bases, with 9 bases separating them. There are 15 residues in the CDR3. DNA for the CDR3: TGCGCCAGCAGCCAAGTTTTTAGTGATAATTCACCCCTCCACTTT. Amino acid sequence: CASSQVFSDNSPLHF.

This clonotype was counted once. V and J are TRBV24-1 and TRBJ2-3; TRBD1 or TRBD2 may be the D gene (6 bases each). Germline V CDR1 and CDR2: KGHDR, SFDVKD. Trimming stripped 5 bases from V and 10 bases from J, with 21 bases between. The CDR3 has 15 residues. The CDR3 sequence: CATSGGGSPHTAQYF. The CDR3 nucleotides read TGTGCCACCAGTGGAGGGGGGTCCCCACACACGGCGCAGTATTTT.

This clonotype was seen more than once but under ten times. V gene TRBV7-2 combines with J gene TRBJ2-7; 7 bases map to TRBD2. CDR3 length: 13 residues. V trimming: 1 base; J trimming: 7 bases; junction bases outside the gene matches: 4. The germline gives CDR1 SGHTA, CDR2 FQGNSA. The CDR3 is CASSLGYGGEQYF. Here the CDR3 DNA reads TGTGCCAGCAGCTTAGGCTACGGGGGGGAGCAGTACTTC.

This chain connects TRBV12-3 or TRBV12-4 to TRBJ1-4; a possible D gene is TRBD1 (6 bases). This CDR3 spans 15 amino acids. Trimming took 3 bases from V and 7 from J, leaving 15 bases between them. CDR3 in amino acids: CASSLGGALREKLFF. The CDR3 coding sequence is TGTGCCAGCAGTTTGGGGGGCGCTTTACGTGAAAAACTGTTTTTT.

The chain uses TRBV29-1 and TRBJ2-4; TRBD2 aligns across 9 bases. This CDR3 is built from 14 residues. Germline V lookup: CDR1 SQVTM, CDR2 ANQGSEA. The CDR3 bases are TGCAGATTTGGACTAGCGAAGCCAAAAAACATTCAGTACTTC. As protein: CRFGLAKPKNIQYF. Using reference TRBV29-1 and TRBJ2-4 for the parts outside the CDR3, the full variable domain is SAVISQKPSRDICQRGTSLTIQCQVDSQVTMMFWYRQQPGQSLTLIATANQGSEATYESGFVIDKFPISRPNLTFSTLTVSNMSPEDSSIYLCRFGLAKPKNIQYFGAGTRLSVL.

The rearrangement uses TRBV10-3 and TRBJ2-7, with D possibly matching TRBD2 (6 bases). V lost 1 base, J lost 5 bases, and 12 bases lay in between. This CDR3 contains 14 residues. Germline lookup yields CDR1 ENHRY and CDR2 SYGVKD. The CDR3 is CAISEWGLRNEQYV. The CDR3 DNA sequence: TGTGCCATCAGTGAGTGGGGACTGCGCAACGAGCAGTACGTC.

This clonotype appeared a few times. The rearrangement joins TRBV10-3 to TRBJ2-5; TRBD1 agrees at 7 bases. CDR1 is ENHRY and CDR2 is SYGVKD in the germline V gene. V lost 6 bases to trimming and J lost 3 bases; unmatched junction nucleotides: 4. CDR3 length equals 13 residues. The CDR3 DNA reads TGTGCCATCAGGGCCGGGACAGAAGAGACCCAGTACTTC. Amino acids: CAIRAGTEETQYF.

This clonotype came up a few times. This chain uses TRBV6-5 with TRBJ1-5; D perhaps matches TRBD1 (5 bases). CDR3 size: 14 residues. Deletions cut 3 bases from V and 0 bases from J, with 6 bases between. Germline V CDR1 and CDR2: MNHEY, SVGAGI. CDR3: CASSYDSSNQPQHF. The CDR3 bases are TGTGCCAGCAGTTATGACAGTAGCAATCAGCCCCAGCATTTT.

This chain links TRBV3-1 with TRBJ2-7; D gene ambiguous. The germline gives CDR1 LGHDT, CDR2 YNNKEL (reference sequence). This CDR3 is built from 12 residues. V dropped 3 bases and J dropped 7 bases, with 10 bases sitting between them. CDR3: CASSQGIGEQYV. DNA for the CDR3: TGTGCCAGCAGCCAGGGGATAGGGGAGCAGTACGTC.

This clonotype was counted a few times. V and J are TRBV20-1 and TRBJ2-6; D call uncertain. Germline CDR1 and CDR2: DFQATT and SNEGSKA (reference sequence). Trimming removed 0 bases at V and 4 bases at J, with 10 bases between. The CDR3 loop spans 15 amino acids. This CDR3 reads CSARDGGSGANVLTF. DNA of the CDR3: TGCAGTGCTAGAGATGGTGGCTCAGGGGCCAACGTCCTGACTTTC.

A word on this clonotype: An end of the junction differs from the germline gene, which may be a read error. J is TRBJ2-2 and V is TRBV5-4; D may be TRBD1 or TRBD2 (5 bases each). The CDR3 is 14 amino acids. The germline V gene encodes CDR1 SGHNT and CDR2 YYREEE (reference sequence). The CDR3 spells CASSLAGTPGEMFF. CDR3 sequence (DNA): TGTGCCAGCAGCTTGGCAGGGACCCCCGGGGAGATGTTTTTT.

Only a few counts were recorded for this clonotype. This chain links TRBV28 with TRBJ2-1, with TRBD2 matching over 8 bases. The CDR3 loop spans 14 amino acids. Germline assignment: CDR1 MDHEN and CDR2 SYDVKM. V gave up 10 bases and J gave up 8 bases; unmatched junction bases: 13. DNA of the CDR3: TGTGCCACCCAGCCCCTAGCGGGTACTTATGAGCAGTTCTTC. Residues: CATQPLAGTYEQFF.

The chain recombines TRBV6-5 with TRBJ1-1; no reliable D call. The CDR3 totals 14 residues. Germline values: CDR1 MNHEY, CDR2 SVGAGI. V dropped 5 bases and J dropped 6 bases, with 16 bases sitting between them. The CDR3 DNA reads TGTGCCAGCAGTCCCTCTCGGAGAGCGTCTGAAGCTTTCTTT. It encodes CASSPSRRASEAFF.

CDR3 region: CASSLTLRLAGGPLNEQFF. CDR3 in DNA: TGTGCCAGCAGCCTCACCCTGCGACTAGCGGGAGGGCCCCTCAATGAGCAGTTCTTC. The J gene is TRBJ2-1, the V gene TRBV11-3, with 14 bases fitting TRBD2. With V trimmed by 5 bases and J by 6 bases, 15 bases remained unmatched. CDR3 length equals 19 residues. Germline V gives CDR1 SGHNT, CDR2 YENEEA.

This clonotype has just a few counts. The CDR3 DNA is TGTGCCAGCAGTTTAGGCGCGGGAGAACAGCCCCAGCATTTT. Its translation: CASSLGAGEQPQHF. This chain links TRBV12-3 or TRBV12-4 with TRBJ1-5; D remains unclear. The CDR3 has 14 amino acids. V lost 1 base to trimming and J lost 7 bases, with 11 bases between them.

This clonotype came up a few times. V gene TRBV20-1 combines with J gene TRBJ1-5; D unclear. CDR3 size: 14 residues. Germline V gene sequence: CDR1 DFQATT, CDR2 SNEGSKA (reference sequence). V lost 2 bases and J lost 0, with 8 bases in between. This CDR3 is CSARQDYSNQPQHF. The CDR3 nucleotides read TGCAGTGCTAGACAGGATTATAGCAATCAGCCCCAGCATTTT.

This clonotype has a handful of counts. CDR3 in DNA: TGTGCCAGCAGTTTAGTAGGGAATGAGCAGTTCTTC. This gives the protein CASSLVGNEQFF. The gene calls are TRBV12-3 or TRBV12-4 and TRBJ2-1; D remains ambiguous. V was shortened by 1 base and J by 7 bases, with 5 bases between the two germline ends. This CDR3 has 12 residues.

This clonotype is medium-sized. This chain uses TRBV27 with TRBJ2-3, with D perhaps matching TRBD2 (6 bases). V gave up 5 bases and J gave up 4 bases, with 7 bases separating them. The CDR3 sequence is 12 residues long. Germline CDR1 is MNHEY and CDR2 is SMNVEV (reference sequence). Here the CDR3 DNA reads TGTGCCAGCAGTGGAGGGCCAGATACGCAGTATTTT. Protein product: CASSGGPDTQYF.

The V gene is TRBV29-1, the J gene TRBJ2-3, with D unresolved. Between the trimmed V and J ends, which lost 1 base and 7 bases, there was a span of 9 bases. The length of the CDR3 is 12 residues. Per the germline V gene, CDR1 is SQVTM and CDR2 is ANQGSEA. CDR3 amino acids: CSVEGSINTQYF. The DNA for the CDR3 is TGCAGCGTTGAAGGATCCATTAATACGCAGTATTTT.

The rearrangement uses TRBV24-1 and TRBJ2-3; a weak D match, TRBD2 (6 bases). Deletions cut 2 bases from V and 2 bases from J, with 10 bases between. Per the germline V gene, CDR1 is KGHDR and CDR2 is SFDVKD. This CDR3 region has 15 residues. CDR3 region: CATSDYGGTTDTQYF. CDR3 DNA sequence: TGTGCCACCAGTGATTACGGCGGGACCACAGATACGCAGTATTTT.

The chain links TRBV7-9 to TRBJ2-7; 8 nucleotides align to TRBD1. The CDR3 runs 14 residues. Germline V gives CDR1 SEHNR, CDR2 FQNEAQ (reference sequence). After removal of 4 bases from V and 4 bases from J, the junction contained 6 bases not matched to a gene. The CDR3 is CASSSVDRGYEQYF. The CDR3 nucleotides read TGTGCCAGCAGCTCGGTCGACAGGGGTTACGAGCAGTACTTC.

This clonotype was recorded once. The chain links TRBV5-1 to TRBJ2-3; TRBD1 might be the D (6 bases). Germline V gives CDR1 SGHRS, CDR2 YFSETQ. With 4 bases removed from V and 3 bases from J, the gap between germline ends came to 15 bases. The CDR3 length is 15 residues. The CDR3 coding sequence is TGCGCCAGCAGCCCCGGACCAGGGGAGACAGATACGCAGTATTTT. Translation: CASSPGPGETDTQYF. Filled out from reference TRBV5-1 and TRBJ2-3, the complete variable domain reads KAGVTQTPRYLIKTRGQQVTLSCSPISGHRSVSWYQQTPGQGLQFLFEYFSETQRNKGNFPGRFSGRQFSNSRSEMNVSTLELGDSALYLCASSPGPGETDTQYFGPGTRLTVL.